The 10 T cell receptor beta chains listed next were all sequenced from one sample in a study of T cell clones after liver transplantation. Sequencing was performed with immunoSEQ multiplex PCR; in TCRdb, only in-frame clones are kept and a portion is missing. Counted here are approximately 12,000 clones, approximately 73% occurring once; the ten biggest clones make up roughly 31%. Sequencing used CD8+ T cells from blood, obtained at the 22-month timepoint. The receptors were gathered from a human patient who received a liver transplant. The T cells may come from the graft donor.

This chain joins TRBV4-3 and TRBJ2-5; perhaps TRBD2 as D (6 bases). Germline V lookup: CDR1 LGHNA, CDR2 YSLEER. This CDR3 region has 15 residues. The germline V and J ends were trimmed by 5 bases and 1 base, with 14 bases remaining between them. CDR3 region: CASSEGWRGQETQYF. The CDR3 nucleotides are TGCGCCAGCAGCGAAGGATGGAGGGGCCAAGAGACCCAGTACTTC.

The chain carries TRBV15 and TRBJ2-1; TRBD1 matches 10 bases. The CDR3 is 16 residues long. The germline gives CDR1 LNHNV, CDR2 YYDKDF (reference sequence). The V segment lost 1 base and the J segment 5 bases; nucleotides outside the gene matches: 5. CDR3 nucleotide sequence: TGTGCCACCAGCAGAGGGGGACAGGGGCTAAACAATGAGCAGTTCTTC. Residues: CATSRGGQGLNNEQFF.

This clone is medium-sized (0.01 to 0.1%) within its sample. This sequence joins TRBV4-2 and TRBJ2-5, with a tentative D call TRBD1 (5 bases). Germline CDR1 reads LGHNA; CDR2 reads YNFKEQ. Trimming took 0 bases from V and 5 from J, leaving 13 bases between them. CDR3 size: 15 residues. The CDR3 sequence: CASSQEWGFSETQYF. The CDR3 DNA sequence: TGTGCCAGCAGCCAAGAGTGGGGCTTCTCGGAGACCCAGTACTTC.

This rearrangement joins TRBV27 to TRBJ2-1; the D call may be TRBD1 or TRBD2 (6 bases each). The CDR3 contains 14 residues. V gave up 8 bases and J gave up 9 bases, with 20 bases separating them. The germline V gene has CDR1 MNHEY and CDR2 SMNVEV (reference sequence). CDR3 loop: CASSYRGANSEQFF. The CDR3 coding sequence is TGTGCCAGCTCCTATAGGGGGGCAAATAGTGAGCAGTTCTTC.

The chain uses TRBV11-2 and TRBJ2-5; D remains ambiguous. This CDR3 is 12 amino acids long. CDR1 and CDR2 from the germline V gene are SGHAT and FQNNGV. V gave up 0 bases and J gave up 5 bases, with 4 bases separating them. The CDR3 region is CASSLDVETQYF. CDR3 coding DNA: TGTGCCAGCAGCTTAGACGTGGAGACCCAGTACTTC.

The chain has TRBV28 and TRBJ2-3; the D is unclear. In germline, CDR1 is MDHEN, CDR2 SYDVKM. The CDR3 has 9 residues. Trimming stripped 6 bases from V and 10 bases from J, with 5 bases between. As DNA, the CDR3 is TGTGCCAGCAGCCATTCGCAGTATTTT. Protein product: CASSHSQYF.

The V gene is TRBV27, the J gene TRBJ1-1; no definite D call. V was pared by 5 bases and J by 1 base, with 8 bases between. The CDR3 runs to 13 residues. Germline values: CDR1 MNHEY, CDR2 SMNVEV (reference sequence). The CDR3: CASSPYPNTEAFF. CDR3 nucleotides: TGTGCCAGCAGTCCGTATCCGAACACTGAAGCTTTCTTT.

The DNA of the CDR3 is TGTGCCAGCAGTGACGGACAGGGCGGCTCCTATTTTGACTATGGCTACACCTTC. Its protein is CASSDGQGGSYFDYGYTF. V gene TRBV2 combines with J gene TRBJ1-2, with 8 bases fitting TRBD1. The CDR3 spans 18 residues. V lost 3 bases, J lost 3 bases, and 15 bases stayed unmatched. CDR1 is SNHLY, CDR2 FYNNEI, per germline. Using reference TRBV2 and TRBJ1-2 for the parts outside the CDR3, the full variable domain is EPEVTQTPSHQVTQMGQEVILRCVPISNHLYFYWYRQILGQKVEFLVSFYNNEISEKSEIFDDQFSVERPDGSNFTLKIRSTKLEDSAMYFCASSDGQGGSYFDYGYTFGSGTRLTVV.

The V and J genes are TRBV7-2 and TRBJ2-3; 7 bases line up with TRBD2. CDR1 and CDR2 (germline): SGHTA, FQGNSA. J gave up 2 bases and V 1 base, and 6 bases lay outside the gene matches. The CDR3 spans 16 residues. The CDR3 nucleotides read TGTGCCAGCAGCTTAGTTGCGGGGGTCCCCACAGATACGCAGTATTTT. This translates into CASSLVAGVPTDTQYF.

The J gene is TRBJ2-2, the V gene TRBV18; D gene unclear. Germline V CDR1 and CDR2: KGHSH, LQKENI. The CDR3 length is 12 residues. V was cut by 2 bases and J by 3 bases, with 1 base left in between. CDR3 sequence (DNA): TGTGCCAGCTCACCAGACACCGGGGAGCTGTTTTTT. This translates into CASSPDTGELFF.